The TCR beta chain under discussion was sequenced for a study of T cells after somatic rescue of genetic block. This CDR3 is 15 amino acids long. CDR1 and CDR2 from the germline V gene are SGHRS and YFSETQ. V lost 3 bases, J lost 0 bases, and 7 bases lay in between. The assay was immunoSEQ multiplex PCR, and TCRdb's table has in-frame clones only and misses some. The sample has roughly 110,000 clones, 90% to 95% seen once. The chain joins TRBV5-1 to TRBJ2-6, with D unclear. Sequenced: peripheral blood mononuclear cells (PBMCs). The sequence was obtained from a woman in her late teens or twenties. The chain's CDR3 is CASSYTISGANVLTF. The CDR3 coding sequence is TGCGCCAGCAGCTACACAATCTCTGGGGCCAACGTCCTGACTTTC. Variable domain in full (rest from reference TRBV5-1 and TRBJ2-6): KAGVTQTPRYLIKTRGQQVTLSCSPISGHRSVSWYQQTPGQGLQFLFEYFSETQRNKGNFPGRFSGRQFSNSRSEMNVSTLELGDSALYLCASSYTISGANVLTFGAGSRLTVL.